This T cell receptor beta chain is drawn from a study of cytomegalovirus exposure and HLA in healthy donors. Study-wide results and caveats: Associated with cytomegalovirus, according to the listing, were some 180 TCR beta chains.

This CDR3 comprises 16 residues. Per germline, CDR1 SGHDN and CDR2 FVKESK. Unmatched junction bases numbered 7, after V lost 5 bases and J lost 2 bases. PCR involved 60 Vbeta and 13 Jbeta primers. Some clones are missing from TCRdb's copy, which holds only in-frame ones; the method was immunoSEQ multiplex PCR. The sample consists of roughly 130,000 clones, about 8.5% of them appearing once. Concerning this clone: Its specificity is not known.

Nominally healthy donors were sampled, though unrecorded immune exposures were likely. V gene TRBV14 combines with J gene TRBJ2-7, with 12 bases lining up with TRBD1. The clonotype was recovered from a man aged 35 to 55 in good health and CMV-seronegative. Sequenced material: PBMCs. The CDR3 DNA reads TGTGCCAGCAGCTATCTCGGGACAGGGGGCGCCTACGAGCAGTACTTC. Translating gives CASSYLGTGGAYEQYF.